These 18 T cell receptor beta chains were sequenced from one sample in a study of blood T cell repertoires in COVID-19. This table comes from immunoSEQ multiplex PCR, and its TCRdb copy is limited to in-frame clones, with some not included. The sample has 150,000 or so clones, 82% seen once; the top ten hold more than 7.5%. The sequenced material came from peripheral blood. Receptor source: a woman in her seventies with acute or convalescent COVID-19.

The chain uses TRBV6-6 and TRBJ2-7; TRBD1 matches at 10 bases. V was clipped by 5 bases and J by 12 bases; unmatched bases: 10. Germline V lookup: CDR1 MNHNY, CDR2 SVGAGI (reference sequence). The CDR3 is made up of 13 amino acids. Here the CDR3 DNA reads TGTGCCAGCAGTCCCAACGCCGGACAGGGGGGGTACTTC. It yields the protein CASSPNAGQGGYF.

The chain uses TRBV19 and TRBJ2-1; 7 bases are shared with TRBD1. V was clipped by 6 bases and J by 2 bases; unmatched bases: 4. Germline V gene sequence: CDR1 LNHDA, CDR2 SQIVND (reference sequence). This CDR3 is built from 14 residues. CDR3 bases: TGTGCCAGTAGGACGGGACAGCCCTACAATGAGCAGTTCTTC. It is translated as CASRTGQPYNEQFF.

This clone showed up just a few times. The chain joins TRBV2 to TRBJ1-5; 8 bases line up with TRBD1. The J segment lost 4 bases and the V segment lost 7 bases, leaving 15 bases of the junction unmatched. The CDR3 length is 17 residues. Looked up from germline, CDR1 is SNHLY and CDR2 is FYNNEI. CDR3 sequence reads: CASNITTRQGRNQPQHF. As DNA, the CDR3 is TGTGCCAGCAACATAACCACTCGACAGGGGCGAAATCAGCCCCAGCATTTT.

The chain employs TRBV18 and TRBJ1-5, with D possibly TRBD1 on 6 matching bases. This CDR3 has 13 amino acids. Germline V gives CDR1 KGHSH, CDR2 LQKENI. V was pared by 6 bases and J by 5 bases, with 11 bases between. CDR3 sequence: CASSQGGDQPQHF. The CDR3 DNA is TGTGCCAGCTCCCAAGGGGGAGATCAGCCCCAGCATTTT.

This rearrangement joins TRBV18 to TRBJ2-1, with a tentative D call TRBD2 (7 bases). V shed 0 bases and J shed 6 bases, with 12 bases lying between them. CDR1 and CDR2 from the germline V gene are KGHSH and LQKENI. The CDR3 is 15 residues long. CDR3: CASSPPGGAVNEQFF. CDR3 bases: TGTGCCAGCTCACCACCTGGGGGGGCGGTCAATGAGCAGTTCTTC.

The V and J genes are TRBV10-3 and TRBJ2-1; D possibly corresponds to TRBD2 (6 bases). Germline CDR1 and CDR2: ENHRY and SYGVKD. V was shortened by 6 bases and J by 2 bases, with 14 bases between the two germline ends. This CDR3 contains 15 residues. The CDR3 is CAIRERVAAYNEQFF. CDR3 DNA: TGTGCCATCAGGGAGCGGGTAGCAGCCTACAATGAGCAGTTCTTC.

The sample holds a few counts of this clone. V usage is TRBV4-3 and J usage is TRBJ1-1; D unresolved. V was shortened by 0 bases and J by 5 bases, with 13 bases between the two germline ends. The CDR3 loop spans 15 amino acids. Germline values: CDR1 LGHNA, CDR2 YSLEER. The CDR3 coding sequence is TGCGCCAGCAGCCAAGATCTCAGGCCCCCGACTGAAGCTTTCTTT. Amino acids: CASSQDLRPPTEAFF.

About this clone: Other nucleotide sequences in the sample specify the same CDR3. The chain uses TRBV19 and TRBJ1-1; D possibly corresponds to TRBD1 (5 bases). The CDR3 is 13 amino acids. V lost 1 base and J 3 bases, leaving 6 bases between the germline ends. Germline V CDR1 and CDR2: LNHDA, SQIVND (reference sequence). CDR3 coding DNA: TGTGCCAGTAGTATAGTAGGGGACACTGAAGCTTTCTTT. The encoded protein is CASSIVGDTEAFF.

The chain is built from TRBV24-1 and TRBJ1-5; 7 bases are a match to TRBD1. The germline gives CDR1 KGHDR, CDR2 SFDVKD. The CDR3 consists of 15 residues. With 4 bases clipped from V and 2 bases from J, the junction kept 4 bases outside the gene matches. The CDR3 here is CATSESTGRNQPQHF. The CDR3 DNA sequence: TGTGCCACCAGTGAGTCGACAGGGCGCAATCAGCCCCAGCATTTT.

The gene calls are TRBV5-6 and TRBJ2-7; TRBD2 agrees at 7 bases. This CDR3 comprises 14 residues. V was pared by 1 base and J by 2 bases, with 3 bases of the junction left unmatched. Per germline, CDR1 SGHDT and CDR2 YYEEEE. Written as DNA, the CDR3 is TGTGCCAGCAGCTTGTTACTAGCGACCTACGAGCAGTACTTC. This codes for CASSLLLATYEQYF.

The V call is TRBV28, the J call TRBJ1-2, with 7 bases aligning to TRBD1. This CDR3 comprises 12 residues. Germline CDR1 is MDHEN and CDR2 is SYDVKM. Trimming at V came to 5 bases and at J to 8 bases, leaving 5 bases not matched to a gene. The CDR3 sequence is CASSTTGAGYTF. CDR3 nucleotide sequence: TGTGCCAGCAGTACCACAGGGGCCGGCTACACCTTC.

This rearrangement joins TRBV7-2 to TRBJ2-1; 8 nucleotides line up with TRBD1. V lost 4 bases to trimming and J lost 2 bases; unmatched junction nucleotides: 7. This CDR3 spans 16 amino acids. CDR1 and CDR2 from the germline V gene are SGHTA and FQGNSA. CDR3 nucleotides: TGTGCCAGCAGCTCCACAGGGGGTAGCACCTACAATGAGCAGTTCTTC. Protein sequence: CASSSTGGSTYNEQFF. Variable domain in full (rest from reference TRBV7-2 and TRBJ2-1): GAGVSQSPSNKVTEKGKDVELRCDPISGHTALYWYRQSLGQGLEFLIYFQGNSAPDKSGLPSDRFSAERTGGSVSTLTIQRTQQEDSAVYLCASSSTGGSTYNEQFFGPGTRLTVL.

The genes are TRBV10-1 and TRBJ2-2, with D hard to call. Germline CDR1 and CDR2: WNHNN and SYGVQD (reference sequence). The CDR3 sequence is 14 residues long. The V gene lost 1 base and the J gene lost 5 bases, with 8 bases spanning the gap. The CDR3 is CASSELAETGELFF. The CDR3 nucleotides are TGCGCCAGCAGTGAGTTGGCGGAGACCGGGGAGCTGTTTTTT.

The sample holds one count of this clone. This chain connects TRBV7-2 to TRBJ1-2; 9 nucleotides line up with TRBD1. J was trimmed by 5 bases and V by 5 bases; bases with no gene match: 6. Per germline, CDR1 SGHTA and CDR2 FQGNSA. The CDR3 loop spans 14 amino acids. CDR3 sequence reads: CASSPRTGEYGYTF. The CDR3 DNA reads TGTGCCAGCAGCCCCCGGACAGGGGAGTATGGCTACACCTTC.

CDR3 DNA: TGTGCCAGCACCGAACGACAGGGGGCGCAGGTCTCACCCCTCCACTTT. It encodes CASTERQGAQVSPLHF. The genes are TRBV28 and TRBJ1-6; the match to TRBD1 covers 10 bases. This CDR3 comprises 16 residues. V shed 7 bases, J shed 10 bases, and the junction held 13 bases outside the gene matches. Per germline, CDR1 MDHEN and CDR2 SYDVKM.

CDR3 loop: CASSEAFGGWNEQFF. The CDR3 DNA reads as TGTGCCAGCAGTGAGGCGTTTGGGGGGTGGAATGAGCAGTTCTTC. V is TRBV6-1 and J is TRBJ2-1, with a possible D match to TRBD2 (6 bases). Germline assignment: CDR1 MNHNS and CDR2 SASEGT. The V end was cut by 3 bases, the J end by 7 bases, with 16 bases between. The CDR3 has 15 residues.

J is TRBJ2-7 and V is TRBV18, with D perhaps matching TRBD2 (5 bases). CDR3 length: 14 amino acids. Trimming shortened V by 3 bases and J by 0 bases, and 9 bases separated the two germline ends. Per the germline V gene, CDR1 is KGHSH and CDR2 is LQKENI. The CDR3 nucleotides are TGTGCCAGCTCACCTTACGGGGTCTCCTACGAGCAGTACTTC. Protein sequence: CASSPYGVSYEQYF.

The chain joins TRBV30 to TRBJ2-5; a weak D match, TRBD2 (6 bases). V lost 4 bases, J lost 0 bases, and 12 bases lay in between. Germline-derived CDR1 and CDR2 are GTSNPN and SVGIG (reference sequence). CDR3 size: 14 residues. CDR3 residues: CAWIRDSYQETQYF. CDR3 sequence (DNA): TGTGCCTGGATTCGGGACTCGTACCAAGAGACCCAGTACTTC.